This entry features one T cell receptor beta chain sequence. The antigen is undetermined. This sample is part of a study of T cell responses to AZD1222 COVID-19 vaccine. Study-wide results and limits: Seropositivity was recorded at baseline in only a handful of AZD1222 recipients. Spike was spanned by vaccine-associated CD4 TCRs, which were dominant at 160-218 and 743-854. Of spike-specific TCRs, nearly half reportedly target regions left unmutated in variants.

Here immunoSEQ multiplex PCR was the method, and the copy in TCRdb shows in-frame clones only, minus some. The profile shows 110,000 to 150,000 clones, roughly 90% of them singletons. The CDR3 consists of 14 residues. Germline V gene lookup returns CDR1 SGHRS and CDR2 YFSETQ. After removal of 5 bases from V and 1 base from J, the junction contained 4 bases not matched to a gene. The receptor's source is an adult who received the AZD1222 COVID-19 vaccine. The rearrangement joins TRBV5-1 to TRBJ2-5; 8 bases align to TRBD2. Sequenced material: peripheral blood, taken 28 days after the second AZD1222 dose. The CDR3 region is CASRDSGTQETQYF. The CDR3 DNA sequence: TGCGCCAGCAGGGATAGCGGGACCCAAGAGACCCAGTACTTC.